Following are 14 T cell receptor beta chains from one sample sequenced in a study of graft-versus-host responses after intestinal transplantation. The method was immunoSEQ multiplex PCR; TCRdb's version includes in-frame clones alone and lacks a portion of them. The sample has 12,000 or so clones; 91% are singletons. The time point is: postoperative day 105 after intestinal transplantation (dayNNNN = postoperative day). The sample here was PBMCs, taken 105 days after intestinal transplantation. The receptors were sampled from a human patient who received an intestinal transplant, so some T cells may come from the graft donor.

The CDR3 reads CASSGGTGTYEQYF. The CDR3, as DNA: TGTGCCAGCAGTGGCGGGACAGGGACCTACGAGCAGTACTTC. This chain connects TRBV6-1 to TRBJ2-7; 9 bases map to TRBD1. Trimming removed 4 bases from V and 2 bases from J; junction bases left unmatched: 3. Germline V gene lookup returns CDR1 MNHNS and CDR2 SASEGT. The CDR3 has 14 amino acids.

V is TRBV9 and J is TRBJ1-1; D gene unclear. The CDR3 runs to 15 residues. The germline gives CDR1 SGDLS, CDR2 YYNGEE. Trimming removed 4 bases from V and 0 bases from J, with 13 bases in between. The CDR3 reads CASSSDGQMNTEAFF. In DNA, the CDR3 is TGTGCCAGCAGCTCGGACGGGCAGATGAACACTGAAGCTTTCTTT.

This chain uses TRBV23-1 with TRBJ1-2; D not resolved. TRBV23-1 belongs to the ORF category, with a function that is uncertain. Trimming left V 2 bases short and J 2 bases short, with 3 bases between. CDR3 length equals 12 residues. This CDR3 is CASSQVNYGYTF. As DNA, the CDR3 is TGCGCCAGCAGTCAAGTCAACTATGGCTACACCTTC.

The genes are TRBV18 and TRBJ2-7; perhaps TRBD1 as D (6 bases). The CDR3 is 15 residues long. Germline-derived CDR1 and CDR2 are KGHSH and LQKENI. V lost 3 bases and J 2 bases, leaving 14 bases between the germline ends. The CDR3 spells CASSPDTPGAYEQYF. DNA for the CDR3: TGTGCCAGCTCACCCGACACGCCAGGGGCCTACGAGCAGTACTTC. The full variable domain, completed using reference TRBV18 and TRBJ2-7, is NAGVMQNPRHLVRRRGQEARLRCSPMKGHSHVYWYRQLPEEGLKFMVYLQKENIIDESGMPKERFSAEFPKEGPSILRIQQVVRGDSAAYFCASSPDTPGAYEQYFGPGTRLTVT.

The V gene is TRBV5-3, the J gene TRBJ1-1, with D possibly TRBD1 on 5 matching bases. TRBV5-3 is assigned to the ORF class and has an uncertain function. The V and J ends lost 6 bases and 1 base respectively, with 10 bases between them. The CDR3 consists of 13 residues. The CDR3 nucleotides are TGTGCCAGAATTAAACAGGCGAACACTGAAGCTTTCTTT. This codes for CARIKQANTEAFF.

This clone was recorded only once. The chain's CDR3 is CSVDGYASTDTQYF. For the CDR3, the DNA is TGCAGCGTTGATGGCTATGCTAGCACAGATACGCAGTATTTT. The genes are TRBV29-1 and TRBJ2-3; D is ambiguous. Trimming pared 3 bases from V and 0 bases from J, leaving 10 bases between. Germline CDR1 reads SQVTM; CDR2 reads ANQGSEA. This CDR3 is 14 amino acids long.

The CDR3 coding sequence is TGTGCCAGCAGCTTAAATTGGCCGGGCACAGATACGCAGTATTTT. Protein product: CASSLNWPGTDTQYF. The V gene is TRBV7-6, the J gene TRBJ2-3; D ambiguous. The germline V gene encodes CDR1 SGHVS and CDR2 FNYEAQ. The CDR3 contains 15 residues. V lost 2 bases and J 1 base, leaving 10 bases between the germline ends.

This clone showed up just a few times. The chain couples TRBV6-4 to TRBJ2-3, with 7 positions matching TRBD2. CDR1 and CDR2 from the germline V gene are MRHNA and SNTAGT. Trimming removed 0 bases from V and 3 bases from J; junction bases left unmatched: 0. This CDR3 is 14 amino acids long. This chain's CDR3 is CASSDSRETDTQYF. CDR3 DNA: TGTGCCAGCAGTGACTCGCGGGAGACAGATACGCAGTATTTT.

Only a few counts were recorded for this clone. The chain has TRBV19 and TRBJ2-5, with D possibly being TRBD1 (6 bases). The length of the CDR3 is 15 residues. Germline V lookup: CDR1 LNHDA, CDR2 SQIVND (reference sequence). Deletions cut 4 bases from V and 7 bases from J, with 19 bases between. The CDR3 sequence: CASSTGTSQPRTQYF. The CDR3 nucleotides read TGTGCCAGTAGTACAGGGACAAGTCAACCACGGACCCAGTACTTC.

This chain uses TRBV12-5 with TRBJ2-7, with no clear D. Germline V gene sequence: CDR1 LGHNT, CDR2 FRNRAP. Trimming shortened V by 4 bases and J by 0 bases, and 7 bases separated the two germline ends. The CDR3 has 13 residues. The CDR3 coding sequence is TGTGCTAGTGGTTCTACCCTCTCCTACGAGCAGTACTTC. It encodes CASGSTLSYEQYF.

This chain connects TRBV6-5 to TRBJ2-7; 7 positions agree with TRBD2. Germline CDR1 reads MNHEY; CDR2 reads SVGAGI. The V segment lost 2 bases and the J segment 3 bases; nucleotides outside the gene matches: 4. This CDR3 region has 14 residues. The CDR3: CASSYGEGVYEQYF. CDR3 nucleotides: TGTGCCAGCAGTTACGGGGAGGGTGTCTACGAGCAGTACTTC.

The V and J genes are TRBV7-6 and TRBJ1-5, with TRBD1 matching 9 bases. Per the germline V gene, CDR1 is SGHVS and CDR2 is FNYEAQ. V dropped 1 base and J dropped 4; count of bases not matched to a gene: 2. There are 15 residues in the CDR3. CDR3 protein: CASSLGTGANQPQHF. CDR3 DNA sequence: TGTGCCAGCAGCTTAGGGACAGGGGCGAATCAGCCCCAGCATTTT.

The chain couples TRBV11-1 to TRBJ1-1, with 8 bases fitting TRBD1. V lost 3 bases to trimming and J lost 4 bases; unmatched junction nucleotides: 4. Germline V gene lookup returns CDR1 SGHAT and CDR2 FQDESV (reference sequence). The CDR3 spans 14 residues. The CDR3 region is CASSLGRGPTEAFF. CDR3 nucleotide sequence: TGTGCCAGCAGCTTGGGCAGGGGGCCCACTGAAGCTTTCTTT. Full variable domain (missing parts from reference TRBV11-1 and TRBJ1-1): EAEVAQSPRYKITEKSQAVAFWCDPISGHATLYWYRQILGQGPELLVQFQDESVVDDSQLPKDRFSAERLKGVDSTLKIQPAELGDSAMYLCASSLGRGPTEAFFGQGTRLTVV.

J is TRBJ1-1 and V is TRBV28; D not resolved. V was trimmed by 6 bases and J by 1 base, leaving 9 bases between them. This CDR3 contains 13 residues. Germline-derived CDR1 and CDR2 are MDHEN and SYDVKM. The CDR3 sequence: CASRVVPNTEAFF. The CDR3 DNA follows: TGTGCCAGCAGGGTGGTGCCGAACACTGAAGCTTTCTTT.